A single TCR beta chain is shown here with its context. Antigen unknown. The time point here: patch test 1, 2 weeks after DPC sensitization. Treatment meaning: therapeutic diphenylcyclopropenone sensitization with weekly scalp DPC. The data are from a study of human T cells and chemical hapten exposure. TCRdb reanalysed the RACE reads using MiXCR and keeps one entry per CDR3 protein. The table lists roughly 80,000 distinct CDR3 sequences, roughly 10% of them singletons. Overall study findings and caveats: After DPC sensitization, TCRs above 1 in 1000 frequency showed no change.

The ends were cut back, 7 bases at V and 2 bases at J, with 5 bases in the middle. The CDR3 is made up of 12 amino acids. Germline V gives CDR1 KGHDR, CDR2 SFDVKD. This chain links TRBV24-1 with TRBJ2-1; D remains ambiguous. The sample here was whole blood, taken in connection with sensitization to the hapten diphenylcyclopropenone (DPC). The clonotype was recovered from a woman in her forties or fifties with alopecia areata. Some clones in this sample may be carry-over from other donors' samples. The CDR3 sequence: CATRSPYNEQFF. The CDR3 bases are TGTGCCACCAGATCCCCCTACAATGAGCAGTTCTTC.